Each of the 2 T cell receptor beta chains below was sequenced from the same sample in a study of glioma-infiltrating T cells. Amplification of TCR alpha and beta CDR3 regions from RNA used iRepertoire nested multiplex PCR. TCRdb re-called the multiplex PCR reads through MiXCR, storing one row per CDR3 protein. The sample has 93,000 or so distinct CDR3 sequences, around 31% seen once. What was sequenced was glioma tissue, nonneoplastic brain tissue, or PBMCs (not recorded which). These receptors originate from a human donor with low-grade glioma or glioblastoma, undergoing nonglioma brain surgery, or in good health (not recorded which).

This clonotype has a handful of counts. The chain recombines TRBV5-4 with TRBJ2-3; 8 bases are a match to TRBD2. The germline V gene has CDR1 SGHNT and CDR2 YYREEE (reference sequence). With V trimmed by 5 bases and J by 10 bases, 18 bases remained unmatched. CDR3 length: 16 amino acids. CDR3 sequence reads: CASRTGTRARQGSQYF. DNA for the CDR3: TGTGCCAGCAGGACCGGGACTAGAGCCCGTCAAGGTTCGCAGTATTTT.

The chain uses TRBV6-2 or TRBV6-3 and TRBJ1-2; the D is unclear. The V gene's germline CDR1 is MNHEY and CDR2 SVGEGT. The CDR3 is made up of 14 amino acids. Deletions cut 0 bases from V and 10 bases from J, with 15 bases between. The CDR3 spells CASSYSPGVQDYTF. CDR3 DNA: TGTGCCAGCAGTTACTCGCCAGGAGTTCAGGACTACACCTTC.